This T cell receptor beta chain was retrieved from a study of blood T cell repertoires in COVID-19. Study information: The United States, Italy and Spain were the sources of the acute and convalescent COVID-19 samples. PBMCs, B-cell-depleted T cells, or T cells provided the cDNA or gDNA that made up the material.

Unmatched junction bases numbered 4, after V lost 2 bases and J lost 0 bases. Per germline, CDR1 SGHTA and CDR2 FQGNSA. This CDR3 comprises 18 residues. As processed by the authors: Amplification of reference gene primers provided the estimated nucleated cell counts. Data came from immunoSEQ multiplex PCR; TCRdb stores just in-frame clones and leaves some out. The V and J calls and the clone size are those of that table, but D and trimming were determined from the DNA. This table holds around 290,000 clones, about 90% found once. The receptor was derived from a woman aged 45 to 65 who had recovered from COVID-19. The rearrangement links TRBV7-2 to TRBJ1-6, with 10 bases that match TRBD1. Sequenced input: peripheral blood. CDR3 nucleotide sequence: TGTGCCAGCAGCTTAACGGGACAGGGGAGCTCCTATAATTCACCCCTCCACTTT. Translated, it gives CASSLTGQGSSYNSPLHF.